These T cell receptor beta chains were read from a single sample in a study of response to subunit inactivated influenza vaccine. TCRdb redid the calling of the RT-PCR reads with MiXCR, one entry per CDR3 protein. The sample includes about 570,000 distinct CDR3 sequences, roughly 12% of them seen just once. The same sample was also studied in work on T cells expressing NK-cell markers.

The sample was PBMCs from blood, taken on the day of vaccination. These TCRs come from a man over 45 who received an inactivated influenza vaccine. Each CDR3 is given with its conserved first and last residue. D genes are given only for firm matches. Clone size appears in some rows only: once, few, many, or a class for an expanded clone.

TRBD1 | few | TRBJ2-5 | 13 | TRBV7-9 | CASRTGQKETQYF | TGTGCCAGCAGGACGGGACAGAAAGAGACCCAGTACTTC
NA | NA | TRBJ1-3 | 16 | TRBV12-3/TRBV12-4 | CASSPSGFSSGNTIYF | TGTGCCAGCAGCCCCAGTGGGTTCAGCTCTGGAAACACCATATATTTT
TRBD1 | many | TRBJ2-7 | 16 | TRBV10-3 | CAISRTGTASSYEQYF | TGTGCCATCAGTAGGACCGGGACAGCCAGCTCCTACGAGCAGTACTTC
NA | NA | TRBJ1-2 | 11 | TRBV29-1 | CSVRGWDGYTF | TGCAGCGTTCGGGGTTGGGATGGCTACACCTTC
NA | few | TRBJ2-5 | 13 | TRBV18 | CASFKSQQETQYF | TGTGCCAGCTTCAAAAGTCAGCAAGAGACCCAGTACTTC
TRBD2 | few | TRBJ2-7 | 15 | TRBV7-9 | CASSLDRGGTYEQYF | TGTGCCAGCAGCTTAGATCGCGGGGGAACCTACGAGCAGTACTTC
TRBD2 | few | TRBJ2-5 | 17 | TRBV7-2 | CASSFGLAGGNQETQYF | TGTGCCAGCAGCTTTGGACTAGCGGGAGGTAACCAAGAGACCCAGTACTTC
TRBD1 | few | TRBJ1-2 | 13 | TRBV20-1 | CSAWTGKDYGYTF | TGCAGTGCCTGGACAGGGAAGGACTATGGCTACACCTTC
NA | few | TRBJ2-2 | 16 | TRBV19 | CASSIRGRSNTGELFF | TGTGCCAGTAGTATCAGGGGGAGGTCGAACACCGGGGAGCTGTTTTTT
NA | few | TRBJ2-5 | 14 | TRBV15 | CATSRGSGFETQYF | TGTGCCACCAGCAGGGGCTCAGGGTTCGAGACCCAGTACTTC
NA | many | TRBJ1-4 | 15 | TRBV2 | CASSLNRATNEKLFF | TGTGCCAGCAGCCTGAACAGAGCAACTAATGAAAAACTGTTTTTT
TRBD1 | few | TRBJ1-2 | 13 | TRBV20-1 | CSARTTGIYGYTF | TGCAGTGCTAGAACGACAGGGATCTATGGCTACACCTTC
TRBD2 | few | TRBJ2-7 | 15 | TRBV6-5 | CASSSRASGTYEQYF | TGTGCCAGCAGTTCTCGGGCTAGCGGAACCTACGAGCAGTACTTC
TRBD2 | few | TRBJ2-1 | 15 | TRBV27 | CASRKTSGRADEQFF | TGTGCCAGCAGGAAAACTAGCGGGAGGGCCGACGAGCAGTTCTTC
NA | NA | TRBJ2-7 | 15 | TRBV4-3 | CASSLQRIRSYEQYF | TGCGCCAGCAGCCTCCAAAGGATACGTTCCTACGAGCAGTACTTC
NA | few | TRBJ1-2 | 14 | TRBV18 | CASSPLGQTYGYTF | TGTGCCAGCTCACCACTCGGGCAGACGTATGGCTACACCTTC
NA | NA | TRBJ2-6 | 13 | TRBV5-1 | CASRDYGANVLTF | TGCGCCAGCAGGGACTATGGGGCCAACGTCCTGACTTTC
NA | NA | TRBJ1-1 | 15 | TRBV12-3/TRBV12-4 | CASSFIRALNTEAFF | TGTGCCAGCAGTTTTATCAGGGCCTTGAACACTGAAGCTTTCTTT
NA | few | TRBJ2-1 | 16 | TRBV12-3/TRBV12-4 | CASSPRQAVVNEPQFF | TGTGCCAGCAGCCCCAGACAGGCGGTTGTTAATGAGCCGCAGTTCTTC
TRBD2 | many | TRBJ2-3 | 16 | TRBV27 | CASSLLAAPGTDTQYF | TGTGCCAGCAGTTTACTAGCGGCCCCAGGCACAGATACGCAGTATTTT
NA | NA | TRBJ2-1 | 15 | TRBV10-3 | CAIRLTGTAYNEQFF | TGTGCCATCAGGTTGACCGGGACTGCCTACAATGAGCAGTTCTTC
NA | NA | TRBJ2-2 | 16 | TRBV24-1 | CATSDPLQGYTGELFF | TGTGCCACCAGTGATCCCTTACAGGGATACACCGGGGAGCTGTTTTTT
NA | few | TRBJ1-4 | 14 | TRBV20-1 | CSARDRTTNEKLFF | TGCAGTGCTAGAGACAGAACCACTAATGAAAAACTGTTTTTT
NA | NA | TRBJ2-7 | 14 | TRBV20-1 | CSARDGDNSYEQYF | TGCAGTGCTAGAGATGGGGATAACAGCTACGAGCAGTACTTC
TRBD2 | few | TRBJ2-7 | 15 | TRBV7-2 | CASSLIGEGYYEQYF | TGTGCCAGCAGCTTAATAGGGGAGGGTTATTACGAGCAGTACTTC
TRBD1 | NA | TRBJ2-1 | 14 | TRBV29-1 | CSVDRGGSYNEQFF | TGCAGCGTGGACAGGGGGGGCTCCTACAATGAGCAGTTCTTC
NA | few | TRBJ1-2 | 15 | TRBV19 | CASSLRVTGWEGYTF | TGTGCCAGTAGTCTCCGGGTTACCGGCTGGGAAGGCTACACCTTC